The next 11 T cell receptor beta chains were all read from a single sample in a study of cytomegalovirus exposure and HLA in healthy donors. The PCR used 60 Vbeta and 13 Jbeta primers. Method: immunoSEQ multiplex PCR; TCRdb's copy keeps in-frame clones and lacks some. The data show about 99,000 clones, around 80% seen once. The sample comprised PBMCs. Receptors were obtained from a male donor in good health and CMV-seropositive.

The chain employs TRBV9 and TRBJ2-1, with TRBD2 matching 9 bases. There are 16 residues in the CDR3. The V gene end was trimmed by 6 bases and the J gene end by 2 bases; junction bases not matched to a gene: 9. Germline values: CDR1 SGDLS, CDR2 YYNGEE. This CDR3 is CASTQRPSGAYNEQFF. CDR3 coding DNA: TGTGCCAGCACCCAAAGGCCTAGCGGGGCCTACAATGAGCAGTTCTTC.

The CDR3 is CASSYSQGAGGYTF. The CDR3 DNA is TGTGCCAGCAGTTACTCGCAGGGGGCAGGCGGCTACACCTTC. V usage is TRBV6-5 and J usage is TRBJ1-2, with 8 positions matching TRBD1. The CDR3 length is 14 residues. V was clipped by 0 bases and J by 8 bases; unmatched bases: 5. The V gene's germline CDR1 is MNHEY and CDR2 SVGAGI.

The genes are TRBV7-2 and TRBJ2-3, with TRBD1 matching over 9 bases. This CDR3 comprises 15 residues. CDR1 is SGHTA and CDR2 is FQGNSA in the germline V gene. Trimming cost V 4 bases and J 4 bases; bases outside gene matches: 6. CDR3 in amino acids: CASSSLGQGADTQYF. The DNA of the CDR3 is TGTGCCAGCAGCTCGCTGGGACAGGGAGCAGATACGCAGTATTTT. Based on the CDR3 plus reference TRBV7-2 and TRBJ2-3, the full variable domain is GAGVSQSPSNKVTEKGKDVELRCDPISGHTALYWYRQSLGQGLEFLIYFQGNSAPDKSGLPSDRFSAERTGGSVSTLTIQRTQQEDSAVYLCASSSLGQGADTQYFGPGTRLTVL.

The CDR3 spells CASSIGPGAEAFF. In DNA, the CDR3 is TGTGCCAGTAGTATAGGACCAGGGGCTGAAGCTTTCTTT. The V call is TRBV19, the J call TRBJ1-1; a possible D gene is TRBD1 (6 bases). V shed 1 base and J shed 6 bases, with 9 bases lying between them. This CDR3 spans 13 amino acids. The germline CDR1 and CDR2 sequences are LNHDA and SQIVND (reference sequence).

The gene calls are TRBV9 and TRBJ2-3; 8 bases map to TRBD2. J gave up 4 bases and V 4 bases, and 8 bases lay outside the gene matches. CDR1 SGDLS and CDR2 YYNGEE come from the germline V gene. The CDR3 has 15 residues. The CDR3 region is CASSPGTSQADTQYF. The CDR3 nucleotides read TGTGCCAGCAGCCCGGGGACTAGTCAGGCAGATACGCAGTATTTT.

The chain combines TRBV6-5 with TRBJ2-7; TRBD2 agrees at 11 bases. V was clipped by 4 bases and J by 1 base; unmatched bases: 0. CDR1 is MNHEY and CDR2 is SVGAGI in the germline V gene. This CDR3 contains 14 residues. CDR3 residues: CASSSSGGSYEQYF. The CDR3 region has the DNA TGTGCCAGCAGTTCTAGCGGGGGGTCCTACGAGCAGTACTTC.

The V and J genes are TRBV27 and TRBJ1-3; a possible D gene is TRBD1 (5 bases). In germline, CDR1 is MNHEY, CDR2 SMNVEV (reference sequence). The CDR3 loop spans 13 amino acids. V lost 11 bases to trimming and J lost 2 bases, with 13 bases between them. This CDR3 is CAGRGMAGNTIYF. The DNA of the CDR3 is TGTGCCGGAAGGGGCATGGCTGGAAACACCATATATTTT.

The rearrangement joins TRBV2 to TRBJ1-1; D is ambiguous. CDR3 length: 11 residues. Germline CDR1 and CDR2: SNHLY and FYNNEI. V was clipped by 10 bases and J by 4 bases, with 10 bases between them. The CDR3: CAKGDITEAFF. DNA of the CDR3: TGTGCCAAGGGAGACATCACTGAAGCTTTCTTT.

This chain connects TRBV5-1 to TRBJ2-2; D not certain. Germline V lookup: CDR1 SGHRS, CDR2 YFSETQ. Trimming left V 6 bases short and J 0 bases short, with 9 bases between. The CDR3 is made up of 14 amino acids. The CDR3 reads CASNKESNTGELFF. CDR3 DNA sequence: TGCGCCAGCAACAAAGAATCGAACACCGGGGAGCTGTTTTTT.

V and J are TRBV30 and TRBJ2-1; D unresolved. Germline values: CDR1 GTSNPN, CDR2 SVGIG (reference sequence). The CDR3 extends over 12 amino acids. Deletions cut 0 bases from V and 5 bases from J, with 5 bases between. CDR3 sequence (DNA): TGTGCCTGGAGTGTGTCAGACAATGAGCAGTTCTTC. Translated, it gives CAWSVSDNEQFF.

The chain employs TRBV5-1 and TRBJ2-7; D gene uncertain. V gave up 5 bases and J gave up 3 bases, with 12 bases separating them. The CDR3 length is 13 residues. Germline V gives CDR1 SGHRS, CDR2 YFSETQ. The CDR3 region is CASSLPTGYEQYF. DNA for the CDR3: TGCGCCAGCAGTTTACCCACCGGCTACGAGCAGTACTTC.